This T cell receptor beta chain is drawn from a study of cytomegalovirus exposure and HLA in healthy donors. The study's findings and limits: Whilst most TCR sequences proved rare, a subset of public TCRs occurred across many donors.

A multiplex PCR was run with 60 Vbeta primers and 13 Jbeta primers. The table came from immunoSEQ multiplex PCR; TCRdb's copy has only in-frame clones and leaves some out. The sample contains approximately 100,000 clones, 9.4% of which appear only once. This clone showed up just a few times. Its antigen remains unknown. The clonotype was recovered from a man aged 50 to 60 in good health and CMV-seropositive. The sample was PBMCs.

This CDR3 reads CASSLKGLGYGYTF. In DNA, the CDR3 is TGTGCCAGCAGCTTGAAGGGGTTGGGCTATGGCTACACCTTC. This chain links TRBV5-8 with TRBJ1-2, with a tentative D call TRBD1 (5 bases). This CDR3 has 14 amino acids. Germline CDR1 and CDR2: SGHTS and YDEGEE. Trimming cost V 1 base and J 4 bases, with 11 bases left between them.